This T cell receptor beta chain derives from a study of T cell responses to AZD1222 COVID-19 vaccine. The assay was immunoSEQ multiplex PCR, and TCRdb's table has in-frame clones only and misses some. The sample has approximately 73,000 clones; 65% to 85% are singletons. The CDR3 contains 15 residues. Germline loops: CDR1 SGHTA, CDR2 FQGNSA. Trimming took 4 bases from V and 2 from J, leaving 14 bases between them. Notes on this clone: Its antigen is not identified.

General study results and limits: Only six AZD1222 recipients tested seropositive at baseline.

V and J are TRBV7-2 and TRBJ1-1; D might be TRBD1 (6 bases). This sample comprised peripheral blood, obtained on day 0 of AZD1222 vaccination. This clonotype originated in an adult in good health. Here the CDR3 reads CASSSQGNRNTEAFF. DNA for the CDR3: TGTGCCAGCAGCTCTCAGGGGAACCGAAACACTGAAGCTTTCTTT.